This T cell receptor beta chain was identified during a study of CD8 T cells in Susac syndrome. The ends were cut back, 5 bases at V and 1 base at J, with 14 bases in the middle. CDR1 is SGHTA, CDR2 FQGNSA, per germline. CDR3 length: 15 residues. Reverse transcription of roughly 0.5 to 1 ug RNA was carried out with random hexamers. TCRdb recomputed calls from the immunoSEQ multiplex PCR reads with MiXCR, one row per CDR3 protein. Of fewer than 200,000 distinct CDR3 sequences listed, around 93% are singletons. The V gene is TRBV7-2, the J gene TRBJ1-1, with unresolved D. Sequencing was performed on CD4+ T cells from PBMCs. The source of this sequence is a human donor in good health. CDR3 coding DNA: TGTGCCAGCAGCCACCGAGCAAATCAGAACACTGAAGCTTTCTTT. This gives the protein CASSHRANQNTEAFF.